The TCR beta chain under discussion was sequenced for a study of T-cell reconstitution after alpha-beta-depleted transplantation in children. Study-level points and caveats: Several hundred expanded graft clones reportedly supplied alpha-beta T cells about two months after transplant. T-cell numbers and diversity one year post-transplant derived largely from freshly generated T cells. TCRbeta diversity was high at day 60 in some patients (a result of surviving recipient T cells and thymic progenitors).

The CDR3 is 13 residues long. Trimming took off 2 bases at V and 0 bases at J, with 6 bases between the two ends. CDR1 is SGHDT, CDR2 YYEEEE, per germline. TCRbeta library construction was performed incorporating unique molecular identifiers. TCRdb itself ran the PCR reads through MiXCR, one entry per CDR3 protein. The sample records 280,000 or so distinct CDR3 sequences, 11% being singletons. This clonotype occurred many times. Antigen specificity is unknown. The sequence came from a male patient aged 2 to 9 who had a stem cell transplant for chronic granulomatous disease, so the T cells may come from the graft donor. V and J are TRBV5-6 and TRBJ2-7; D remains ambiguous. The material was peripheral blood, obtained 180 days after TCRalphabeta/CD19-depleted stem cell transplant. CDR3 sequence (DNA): TGTGCCAGCAGCTTAGGAGCCTCCTACGAGCAGTACTTC. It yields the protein CASSLGASYEQYF.